These T cell receptor beta chains were read from a single sample in a study of blood T cells in healthy people across ages. TCRdb used MiXCR to reprocess the 5' RACE reads, holding one entry per CDR3 protein. The top ten clones hold roughly 7.9% of a sample with some 1.4 million distinct CDR3 sequences, roughly 40% of them seen once. The sample taken for sequencing was blood. The receptors stem from a woman aged 18-35 years in good health. CDR3s include the opening cysteine and the closing phenylalanine or tryptophan. The D gene is left open where the match is weak. The listing skips clone size in some rows; elsewhere it reads once, few, many or a size class.

size	V	D	length	J	CDR3	DNA
few	TRBV6-6	-	17	TRBJ2-3	CASRNPDTGKHTDTQYF	TGTGCCAGCAGGAACCCCGATACAGGGAAACACACAGATACGCAGTATTTT
-	TRBV3-1	-	15	TRBJ1-5	CASSQGTLSNQPQHF	TGTGCCAGCAGCCAAGGAACACTTAGCAATCAGCCCCAGCATTTT
few	TRBV28	TRBD1	15	TRBJ1-5	CASRTGGSSPQPQHF	TGTGCCAGCCGGACAGGGGGCAGTAGCCCTCAGCCCCAGCATTTT
-	TRBV20-1	TRBD2	15	TRBJ2-2	CSGARLAGGDGELFF	TGCAGTGGGGCGCGGCTAGCGGGAGGAGACGGGGAGCTGTTTTTT
-	TRBV29-1	-	14	TRBJ2-3	CSVEEGIEPDTQYF	TGCAGCGTTGAAGAGGGGATAGAACCAGATACGCAGTATTTT
few	TRBV18	TRBD1	15	TRBJ2-2	CASSEDRAHTGELFF	TGTGCCAGCTCAGAGGACAGGGCCCACACCGGGGAGCTGTTTTTT
many	TRBV20-1	-	12	TRBJ2-7	CSATLQYDEQYF	TGCAGTGCTACGCTACAATATGACGAGCAGTACTTC
once	TRBV6-1	-	12	TRBJ2-5	CASKDYTATQYF	TGTGCCAGCAAGGACTATACGGCGACCCAGTACTTC
-	TRBV20-1	-	14	TRBJ1-2	CSARMLAGTDGYTF	TGCAGTGCTAGAATGTTGGCGGGGACTGATGGCTACACCTTC
-	TRBV21-1	-	16	TRBJ2-4	CARVTPGRGAKNIQYF	TGTGCCAGAGTGACTCCGGGACGAGGAGCCAAAAACATTCAGTACTTC
many	TRBV7-2	-	13	TRBJ1-5	CASSLGINQPQHF	TGTGCCAGCAGCCTTGGTATCAATCAGCCCCAGCATTTT
-	TRBV5-1	TRBD2	15	TRBJ2-1	CASSLGLAENNEQFF	TGCGCCAGCAGCTTGGGACTAGCGGAGAACAATGAGCAGTTCTTC
-	TRBV7-2	TRBD2	20	TRBJ2-5	CASSLAHVEVPAGVGETRYF	TGTGCCAGCAGCTTAGCGCATGTTGAGGTTCCAGCGGGAGTGGGAGAGACCCGGTACTTC
-	TRBV27	-	16	TRBJ2-7	CASSRPGAGSYNEQYF	TGTGCCAGCAGCCGGCCGGGAGCGGGCTCCTACAATGAGCAGTACTTC
-	TRBV7-3	TRBD1	15	TRBJ2-4	CASSPRGQGLDIQYF	TGTGCCAGCAGCCCCCGCGGACAGGGGTTAGACATTCAGTACTTC
-	TRBV9	-	16	TRBJ2-7	CASSVGIGGSFYEQYF	TGTGCCAGCAGCGTAGGTATCGGGGGATCATTCTACGAGCAGTACTTC
-	TRBV12-3/TRBV12-4	-	14	TRBJ2-7	CASSLWASDYEQYF	TGTGCCAGCAGTTTATGGGCTAGCGACTACGAGCAGTACTTC
-	TRBV15	TRBD2	17	TRBJ2-7	CATSTRTSGSLSDEQYF	TGTGCCACCAGCACCCGGACTAGCGGGAGTTTATCCGACGAGCAGTACTTC
few	TRBV6-5	-	18	TRBJ1-2	CASSSGMDLTGIGHGYTF	TGTGCCAGCAGTTCGGGTATGGACTTAACAGGGATTGGACATGGCTACACCTTC
-	TRBV6-6	-	13	TRBJ1-6	CASRTTQGPPLHF	TGTGCCAGCAGAACAACACAGGGTCCACCCCTCCACTTT
-	TRBV20-1	TRBD1	15	TRBJ2-7	CSADQGDSSVYEQYF	TGCAGTGCAGACCAGGGGGACAGCTCTGTCTACGAGCAGTACTTC
-	TRBV6-5	TRBD1	16	TRBJ2-5	CASSKRTGVVQETQYF	TGTGCCAGCAGCAAACGGACAGGCGTAGTCCAAGAGACCCAGTACTTC
-	TRBV4-1	-	16	TRBJ2-7	CASSQDSGGSSYEQYF	TGCGCCAGCAGCCAAGATTCAGGCGGAAGCTCCTACGAGCAGTACTTC
few	TRBV5-1	TRBD2	15	TRBJ2-3	CASSPWGGSGDTQYF	TGCGCCAGCAGCCCGTGGGGCGGGAGTGGAGATACGCAGTATTTT
many	TRBV10-3	-	14	TRBJ2-7	CAISEGPLRSGQYF	TGTGCCATCAGTGAGGGACCGCTCCGGAGTGGGCAGTACTTC
few	TRBV11-2	TRBD2	15	TRBJ2-1	CASSDPPSGSGEQFF	TGTGCCAGCAGCGATCCCCCTAGCGGGAGCGGGGAGCAGTTCTTC
-	TRBV28	-	16	TRBJ2-1	CASSYAGRTSYNEQFF	TGTGCCAGCAGTTACGCTGGCAGGACCTCCTACAATGAGCAGTTCTTC
few	TRBV3-1	-	15	TRBJ2-5	CASSQDLAPGNEQYF	TGTGCCAGCAGCCAAGATCTAGCCCCGGGGAATGAGCAGTACTTC
few	TRBV28	TRBD1	17	TRBJ1-5	CASSRRTGASGVQAQHF	TGTGCCAGCAGCCGACGGACAGGGGCCTCCGGAGTTCAGGCCCAGCATTTT
few	TRBV15	-	14	TRBJ1-5	CATRVWTDGQPQHF	TGTGCCACCCGAGTCTGGACCGACGGACAGCCCCAGCATTTT
-	TRBV20-1	-	16	TRBJ1-1	CSASPWVRGVDTEAFF	TGCAGTGCTAGCCCCTGGGTCAGGGGAGTGGACACTGAAGCTTTCTTT
few	TRBV25-1	TRBD1	18	TRBJ2-6	CASSELGQGASGANVLTF	TGTGCCAGCAGTGAATTAGGGCAGGGGGCAAGTGGGGCCAACGTCCTGACTTTC
once	TRBV12-3/TRBV12-4	-	12	TRBJ2-3	CASSSGQYTQYF	TGTGCCAGCAGTTCGGGTCAATATACGCAGTATTTT
many	TRBV6-5	-	14	TRBJ2-5	CASSYFPDSGEQYF	TGTGCCAGCAGTTACTTCCCCGACTCGGGTGAGCAGTACTTC
-	TRBV29-1	-	13	TRBJ1-4	CSARISPDEKLFF	TGCAGCGCGAGGATTTCCCCAGATGAAAAACTGTTTTTT
few	TRBV6-5	TRBD1	15	TRBJ2-7	CASSDRGPREDEQYF	TGTGCCAGCAGTGACAGGGGGCCGAGGGAGGACGAGCAGTACTTC